This TCR beta chain was recovered during a study of blood T cells in healthy people across ages. Overall study results and limits: Among T cells, TCR beta diversity per million cells dropped roughly linearly as age rose.

It was with a sample-barcoded 5' primer and a J-beta primer mix that a second PCR of roughly 7 to 12 cycles was run. TCRdb re-called the 5' RACE reads through MiXCR, storing one row per CDR3 protein. The top ten clones hold roughly a tenth of a sample with 900,000 to 950,000 distinct CDR3 sequences, under 35% of them seen once. As for this clonotype: The antigen remains undetermined.

The CDR3 has 16 amino acids. The same specimen was also included in a second study, on T cells of mothers and their children. That paper adds: Related mother-child pairs shared slightly more overlap than unrelated pairs, but the difference was non-significant.

Sequenced: blood. The receptor comes from a woman aged 40-49 years in good health. The chain couples TRBV21-1 to TRBJ2-6; the table gives TRBD2 as D, unverified against the DNA. TRBV21-1 is recorded as a pseudogene. The CDR3 region is CASSKRGLSGANVLTF. CDR3 sequence (DNA): TGTGCCAGCAGCAAAAGAGGGCTCTCTGGGGCCAACGTCCTGACTTTC.